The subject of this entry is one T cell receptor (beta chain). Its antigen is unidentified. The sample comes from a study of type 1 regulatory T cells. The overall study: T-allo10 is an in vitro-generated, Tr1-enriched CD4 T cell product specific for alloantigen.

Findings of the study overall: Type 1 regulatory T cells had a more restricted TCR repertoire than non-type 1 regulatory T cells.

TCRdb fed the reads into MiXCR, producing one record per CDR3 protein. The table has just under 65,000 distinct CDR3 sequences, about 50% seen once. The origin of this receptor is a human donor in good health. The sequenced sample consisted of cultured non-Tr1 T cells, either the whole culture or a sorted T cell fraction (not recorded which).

This chain's CDR3 is CASRQALNQPQHF. The CDR3 coding sequence is TGTGCCAGCAGGCAGGCCCTAAATCAGCCCCAGCATTTT. This chain connects TRBV6-1 to TRBJ1-5; the D is unclear. The germline CDR1 and CDR2 sequences are MNHNS and SASEGT. This CDR3 has 13 residues. The V end lost 6 bases, the J end lost 4 bases, and 10 bases lay between the germline ends.